These T cell receptor beta chains were read from a single sample in a study of shared clonotypes between healthy human individuals. Method: immunoSEQ multiplex PCR; TCRdb's copy keeps in-frame clones and lacks some. Altogether a few million clones are present, about 92% being singletons, with the ten largest covering 0.39%. The specimen was naive CD4+ T cells from PBMCs. These receptors all stem from a man aged 18-30 years in good health. Some clones in this sample may be carry-over from other donors' samples. Each CDR3 is given with its conserved first and last residue. A D gene is named only where the DNA matches it firmly. Clone sizes are given selectively: once, few, many, or a class where the clone is expanded.

TRBD2	TRBV6-1	-	TRBJ2-7	CASMSPGLARYEQYF	TGTGCCAGCATGTCCCCGGGACTAGCAAGGTACGAGCAGTACTTC
TRBD2	TRBV19	-	TRBJ2-7	CASSMVGLAGGISYEQYF	TGTGCCAGTAGTATGGTCGGACTAGCGGGAGGCATCTCCTACGAGCAGTACTTC
-	TRBV6-6	once	TRBJ2-3	CASRGRGNTQYF	TGTGCCAGCAGGGGAAGGGGGAATACGCAGTATTTT
-	TRBV5-1	-	TRBJ2-3	CASSLLPGQSTDTQYF	TGCGCCAGCAGCTTGCTGCCAGGGCAAAGCACAGATACGCAGTATTTT
-	TRBV4-3	-	TRBJ2-7	CASSQGPGVEQYF	TGCGCCAGCAGCCAAGGTCCCGGGGTCGAGCAGTACTTC
-	TRBV4-1	-	TRBJ1-1	CASSQGTLLPQNTEAFF	TGCGCCAGCAGCCAAGGGACACTTTTACCCCAGAACACTGAAGCTTTCTTT
-	TRBV30	-	TRBJ2-1	CAWSITGRHNEQFF	TGTGCCTGGAGTATCACAGGGAGGCACAATGAGCAGTTCTTC
-	TRBV7-2	-	TRBJ1-1	CASSLAGRNTEAFF	TGTGCCAGCAGCTTAGCGGGGCGGAACACTGAAGCTTTCTTT
TRBD1	TRBV5-6	-	TRBJ1-4	CASSQTGTNEKLFF	TGTGCCAGCAGCCAGACAGGGACTAATGAAAAACTGTTTTTT
-	TRBV2	-	TRBJ1-2	CASSENGPRGGYTF	TGTGCCAGCAGTGAAAACGGCCCTAGGGGTGGCTACACCTTC
-	TRBV6-6	once	TRBJ2-1	CASSYSIQGIDEQFF	TGTGCCAGCAGTTACTCGATTCAGGGGATCGATGAGCAGTTCTTC
-	TRBV15	-	TRBJ2-7	CATSRDRWGSSYEQYF	TGTGCCACCAGCAGAGATAGGTGGGGTTCCTCCTACGAGCAGTACTTC
-	TRBV5-1	-	TRBJ1-1	CASSLVGGWNTEAFF	TGCGCCAGCAGCTTGGTTGGGGGATGGAACACTGAAGCTTTCTTT
TRBD2	TRBV11-1	-	TRBJ2-7	CASSFSGKTAYEQYF	TGTGCCAGCAGCTTCAGCGGGAAAACCGCCTACGAGCAGTACTTC
TRBD1	TRBV5-1	-	TRBJ2-1	CASSLGGTGYYNEQFF	TGCGCCAGCAGCCTAGGAGGGACAGGGTACTACAATGAGCAGTTCTTC
TRBD1	TRBV2	-	TRBJ1-1	CASRGRDRGNTEAFF	TGTGCCAGCAGGGGCCGGGACAGGGGAAACACTGAAGCTTTCTTT
-	TRBV5-1	-	TRBJ2-1	CASSLVPTSYNEQFF	TGCGCCAGCAGCTTGGTCCCGACCTCCTACAATGAGCAGTTCTTC
TRBD1	TRBV4-3	-	TRBJ2-7	CASSPDRGREQYF	TGCGCCAGCAGCCCGGACAGGGGGCGCGAGCAGTACTTC
-	TRBV5-4	-	TRBJ2-1	CASSSTGTANEQFF	TGTGCCAGCAGCTCCACCGGGACTGCCAATGAGCAGTTCTTC
TRBD2	TRBV5-6	-	TRBJ2-5	CASSLRGLAGVSETQYF	TGTGCCAGCAGCTTAAGGGGACTAGCGGGAGTCTCAGAGACCCAGTACTTC
-	TRBV7-2	-	TRBJ2-7	CASSSRNYEQYF	TGTGCCAGCAGCTCCCGAAACTACGAGCAGTACTTC
-	TRBV7-2	-	TRBJ2-1	CASSPSRENYNEQFF	TGTGCCAGCAGCCCGTCTCGTGAGAACTACAATGAGCAGTTCTTC
TRBD2	TRBV4-2	-	TRBJ2-2	CASSQGGLAGGNTGELFF	TGTGCCAGCAGCCAAGGGGGACTAGCGGGAGGGAACACCGGGGAGCTGTTTTTT
TRBD2	TRBV11-2	-	TRBJ2-3	CASSPKPGLGRLDTQYF	TGTGCCAGCAGCCCGAAACCGGGACTAGGTCGGTTAGATACGCAGTATTTT
-	TRBV5-6	-	TRBJ2-3	CASSLRETSTDTQYF	TGTGCCAGCAGCCTCCGGGAGACTAGCACAGATACGCAGTATTTT
-	TRBV1	-	TRBJ2-7	CTSSQDTSGRGYEQYF	TGCACCAGCAGCCAAGATACTAGCGGGAGGGGCTACGAGCAGTACTTC
-	TRBV30	-	TRBJ1-5	CAWSGGQGQPQHF	TGTGCCTGGAGTGGGGGGCAGGGTCAGCCCCAGCATTTT
-	TRBV27	-	TRBJ1-6	CASSSLIRRTAANSPLHF	TGTGCCAGCAGTTCCCTAATCCGTCGGACGGCCGCAAATTCACCCCTCCACTTT
-	TRBV19	-	TRBJ1-4	CASSLSTGRGNEKLFF	TGTGCCAGTTCCCTTTCTACAGGGAGAGGTAATGAAAAACTGTTTTTT
-	TRBV2	-	TRBJ1-5	CASSETLYQPQHF	TGTGCCAGCAGTGAGACACTTTATCAGCCCCAGCATTTT
TRBD1	TRBV5-5	-	TRBJ1-2	CASIPPGQGNYGYTF	TGTGCCAGCATTCCCCCAGGACAGGGGAACTATGGCTACACCTTC
TRBD1	TRBV28	-	TRBJ1-2	CASTTGDNYGYTF	TGTGCCAGCACGACAGGGGATAACTATGGCTACACCTTC
TRBD1	TRBV2	-	TRBJ2-7	CASSQGQGLYEQYF	TGTGCCAGCAGTCAGGGACAGGGGCTCTACGAGCAGTACTTC
-	TRBV10-3	-	TRBJ1-1	CAISEFPREGPGTEAFF	TGTGCCATCAGTGAGTTCCCGCGTGAGGGGCCGGGCACTGAAGCTTTCTTT
-	TRBV5-1	-	TRBJ2-3	CASSLAVATDTQYF	TGCGCCAGCAGCTTGGCCGTGGCCACAGATACGCAGTATTTT
TRBD1	TRBV28	-	TRBJ1-2	CASSSPGQGTYGYTF	TGTGCCAGCAGTTCCCCGGGACAGGGTACCTATGGCTACACCTTC
-	TRBV9	-	TRBJ1-1	CASSEQVMNTEAFF	TGTGCCAGCAGCGAACAGGTTATGAACACTGAAGCTTTCTTT
-	TRBV5-1	-	TRBJ2-2	CASSLGNLNTGELFF	TGCGCCAGCAGCTTGGGTAACCTCAACACCGGGGAGCTGTTTTTT
TRBD1	TRBV5-1	-	TRBJ2-7	CASSWKQGWEQYF	TGCGCCAGCAGCTGGAAACAGGGGTGGGAGCAGTACTTC
-	TRBV6-1	-	TRBJ1-6	CASMPAGISPLHF	TGTGCCAGCATGCCAGCTGGGATTTCACCCCTCCACTTT
-	TRBV11-2	-	TRBJ2-5	CASSSGGSETQYF	TGTGCCAGCAGTTCAGGAGGCAGCGAGACCCAGTACTTC
-	TRBV6-1	few	TRBJ1-5	CATSLSLSPQHF	TGTGCCACCTCGCTCAGTTTATCGCCCCAGCATTTT
-	TRBV5-1	once	TRBJ2-6	CASTAMTGPGANVLTF	TGCGCCAGCACCGCTATGACGGGCCCTGGGGCCAACGTCCTGACTTTC
-	TRBV9	-	TRBJ2-3	CASSTRQSLTDTQYF	TGTGCCAGCAGCACCAGACAGAGCCTCACAGATACGCAGTATTTT
-	TRBV9	-	TRBJ1-4	CASSVAGGSGEKLFF	TGTGCCAGCAGCGTAGCGGGTGGGAGTGGGGAAAAACTGTTTTTT
-	TRBV4-1	-	TRBJ1-2	CASSPGQPSNYGYTF	TGCGCCAGCAGCCCAGGACAGCCGTCTAACTATGGCTACACCTTC
TRBD1	TRBV29-1	-	TRBJ2-7	CSVVSGTVYGEQYF	TGCAGCGTTGTCTCCGGGACAGTTTACGGCGAGCAGTACTTC
-	TRBV6-5	-	TRBJ2-7	CASRGDSPPYEQYF	TGTGCCAGCAGAGGGGATTCGCCTCCCTACGAGCAGTACTTC
TRBD1	TRBV5-4	-	TRBJ1-2	CASSLQRTGFGYTF	TGTGCCAGCAGCTTACAAAGGACAGGGTTTGGCTACACCTTC
-	TRBV9	-	TRBJ1-1	CASSPIGGGHRYTEAFF	TGTGCCAGCAGCCCAATTGGGGGGGGACATAGGTACACTGAAGCTTTCTTT
TRBD2	TRBV7-9	-	TRBJ2-7	CASSLGLAGAYNEQYF	TGTGCCAGCAGCTTAGGACTAGCGGGAGCATACAACGAGCAGTACTTC
TRBD2	TRBV14	-	TRBJ2-7	CASSQPGLAGGPQQYF	TGTGCCAGCAGCCAACCAGGACTAGCGGGAGGGCCCCAGCAGTACTTC
-	TRBV5-1	-	TRBJ2-3	CASSFAAGPDTQYF	TGCGCCAGCAGCTTTGCGGCAGGGCCAGATACGCAGTATTTT
TRBD1	TRBV19	-	TRBJ1-1	CASRLDRDWNTEAFF	TGTGCCAGTAGACTTGACAGGGACTGGAACACTGAAGCTTTCTTT
TRBD1	TRBV29-1	-	TRBJ2-3	CSVKGQGRWTDTQYF	TGCAGCGTGAAGGGACAGGGTCGTTGGACAGATACGCAGTATTTT
TRBD1	TRBV6-5	-	TRBJ2-3	CASRTPGQGVGTQYF	TGTGCCAGCAGAACACCGGGACAGGGGGTTGGTACGCAGTATTTT
TRBD2	TRBV10-1	-	TRBJ2-1	CASPQCGGLNEQFF	TGCGCCAGCCCGCAGTGCGGGGGGTTGAATGAGCAGTTCTTC
TRBD2	TRBV27	-	TRBJ2-7	CASSPQREYEQYF	TGTGCCAGCAGCCCGCAGCGGGAGTATGAGCAGTACTTC
TRBD1	TRBV5-1	-	TRBJ2-2	CASSLEGQGATGELFF	TGCGCCAGCAGCTTGGAGGGACAGGGGGCCACCGGGGAGCTGTTTTTT
TRBD1	TRBV15	-	TRBJ2-1	CATSRGRTGATSSYNEQFF	TGTGCCACCAGCAGAGGCAGGACAGGTGCTACGAGCTCCTACAATGAGCAGTTCTTC